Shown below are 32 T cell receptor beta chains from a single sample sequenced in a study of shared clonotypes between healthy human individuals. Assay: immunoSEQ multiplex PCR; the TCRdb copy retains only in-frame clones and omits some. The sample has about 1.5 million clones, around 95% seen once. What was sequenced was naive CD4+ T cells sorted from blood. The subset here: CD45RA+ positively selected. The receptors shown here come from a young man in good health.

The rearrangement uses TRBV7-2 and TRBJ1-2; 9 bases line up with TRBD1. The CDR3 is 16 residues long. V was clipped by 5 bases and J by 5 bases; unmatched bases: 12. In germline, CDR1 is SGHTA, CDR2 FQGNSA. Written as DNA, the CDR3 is TGTGCCAGCAGCCTCTCCGGGACAGGGATTTGGTATGGCTACACCTTC. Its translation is CASSLSGTGIWYGYTF.

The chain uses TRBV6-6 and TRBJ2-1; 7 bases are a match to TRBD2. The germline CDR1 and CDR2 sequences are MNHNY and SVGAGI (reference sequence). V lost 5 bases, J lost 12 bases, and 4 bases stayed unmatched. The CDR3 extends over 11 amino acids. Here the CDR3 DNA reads TGTGCCAGCAGTCCCCCGGGGGGGCAGTTCTTC. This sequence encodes CASSPPGGQFF.

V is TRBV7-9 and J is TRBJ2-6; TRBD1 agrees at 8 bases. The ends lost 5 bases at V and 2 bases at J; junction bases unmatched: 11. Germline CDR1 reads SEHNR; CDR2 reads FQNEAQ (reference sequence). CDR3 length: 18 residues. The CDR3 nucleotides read TGTGCCAGCAGCCAACGACAGGGGAGTATCGCTGGGGCCAACGTCCTGACTTTC. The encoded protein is CASSQRQGSIAGANVLTF.

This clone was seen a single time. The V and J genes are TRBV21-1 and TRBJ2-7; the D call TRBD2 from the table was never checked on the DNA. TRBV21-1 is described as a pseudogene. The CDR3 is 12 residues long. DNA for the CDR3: TGTGCCAGCAGCGCCGGTCCCTACGAGCAGTACTTC. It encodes CASSAGPYEQYF.

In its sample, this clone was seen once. CDR3 nucleotide sequence: TGTGCCAGCAGCTTGGCAGAACGACGACCGGTGTACAATGAGCAGTTCTTC. This gives the protein CASSLAERRPVYNEQFF. The V call is TRBV5-6, the J call TRBJ2-1; the D is unclear. The V end lost 0 bases, the J end lost 4 bases, and 17 bases lay between the germline ends. The V gene's germline CDR1 is SGHDT and CDR2 YYEEEE. CDR3 length equals 17 residues. Combining the CDR3 with reference TRBV5-6 and TRBJ2-1 gives the whole variable domain DAGVTQSPTHLIKTRGQQVTLRCSPKSGHDTVSWYQQALGQGPQFIFQYYEEEERQRGNFPDRFSGHQFPNYSSELNVNALLLGDSALYLCASSLAERRPVYNEQFFGPGTRLTVL.

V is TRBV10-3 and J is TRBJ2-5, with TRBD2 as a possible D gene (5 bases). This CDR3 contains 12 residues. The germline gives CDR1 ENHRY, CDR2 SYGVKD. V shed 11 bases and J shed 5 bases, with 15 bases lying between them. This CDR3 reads CASSHGEETQYF. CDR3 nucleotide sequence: TGTGCCTCCAGTCACGGGGAGGAGACCCAGTACTTC.

The CDR3 nucleotides read TGTGCCAGCTCACGGGACTATCGAGAGCAGTTCTTC. Translating gives CASSRDYREQFF. The V and J genes are TRBV18 and TRBJ2-1; TRBD2 matches 7 bases. V gave up 4 bases and J gave up 10 bases; unmatched junction bases: 4. Germline V lookup: CDR1 KGHSH, CDR2 LQKENI. This CDR3 spans 12 amino acids. The whole variable domain, filled in from reference TRBV18 and TRBJ2-1, reads NAGVMQNPRHLVRRRGQEARLRCSPMKGHSHVYWYRQLPEEGLKFMVYLQKENIIDESGMPKERFSAEFPKEGPSILRIQQVVRGDSAAYFCASSRDYREQFFGPGTRLTVL.

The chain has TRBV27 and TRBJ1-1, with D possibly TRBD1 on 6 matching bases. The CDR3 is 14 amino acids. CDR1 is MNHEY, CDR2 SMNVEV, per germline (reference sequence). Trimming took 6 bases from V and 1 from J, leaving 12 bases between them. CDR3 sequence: CASRVGGRNTEAFF. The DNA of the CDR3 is TGTGCCAGCAGGGTTGGGGGCCGGAACACTGAAGCTTTCTTT.

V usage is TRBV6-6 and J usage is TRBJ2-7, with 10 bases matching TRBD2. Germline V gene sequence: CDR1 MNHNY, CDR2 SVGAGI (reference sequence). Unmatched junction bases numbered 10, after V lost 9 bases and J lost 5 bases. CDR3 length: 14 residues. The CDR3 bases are TGTGCCAGTTCGGAGCTAGCGGGAGTCAACGAGCAGTACTTC. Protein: CASSELAGVNEQYF.

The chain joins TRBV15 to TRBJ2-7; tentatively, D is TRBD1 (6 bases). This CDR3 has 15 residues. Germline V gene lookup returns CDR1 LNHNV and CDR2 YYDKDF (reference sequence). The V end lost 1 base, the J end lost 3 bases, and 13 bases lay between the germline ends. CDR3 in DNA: TGTGCCACCAGCAGAGCTACAGGGTCCGTCTACGAGCAGTACTTC. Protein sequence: CATSRATGSVYEQYF.

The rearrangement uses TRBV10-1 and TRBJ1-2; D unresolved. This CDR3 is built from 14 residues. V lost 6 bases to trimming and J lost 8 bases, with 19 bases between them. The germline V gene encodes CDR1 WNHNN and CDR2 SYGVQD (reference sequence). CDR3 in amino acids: CASSSGPLGGGYTF. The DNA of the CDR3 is TGCGCCAGCAGCTCTGGACCGCTCGGTGGCGGCTACACCTTC.

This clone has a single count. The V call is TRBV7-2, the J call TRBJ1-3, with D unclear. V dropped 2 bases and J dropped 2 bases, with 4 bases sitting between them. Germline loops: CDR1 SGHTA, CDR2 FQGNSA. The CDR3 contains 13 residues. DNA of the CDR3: TGTGCCAGCAGCTTAATCCCTGGAAACACCATATATTTT. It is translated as CASSLIPGNTIYF.

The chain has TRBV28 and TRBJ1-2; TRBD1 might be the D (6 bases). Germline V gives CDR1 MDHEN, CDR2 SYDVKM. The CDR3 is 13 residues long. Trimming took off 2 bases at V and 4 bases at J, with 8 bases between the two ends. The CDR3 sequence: CASSLRQVYGYTF. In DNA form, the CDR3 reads TGTGCCAGCAGTTTACGACAGGTCTATGGCTACACCTTC.

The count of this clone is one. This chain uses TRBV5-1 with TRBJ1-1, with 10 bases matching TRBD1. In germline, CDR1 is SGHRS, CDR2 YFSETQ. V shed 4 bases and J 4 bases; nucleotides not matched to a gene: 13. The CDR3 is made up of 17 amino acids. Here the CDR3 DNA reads TGCGCCAGCAGCCCCTTGACAGGGGGCGGCGGATCCACTGAAGCTTTCTTT. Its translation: CASSPLTGGGGSTEAFF.

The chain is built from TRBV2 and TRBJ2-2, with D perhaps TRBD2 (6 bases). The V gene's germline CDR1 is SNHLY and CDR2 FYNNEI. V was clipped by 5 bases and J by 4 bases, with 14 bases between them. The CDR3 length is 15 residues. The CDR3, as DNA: TGTGCCAGCAGTAAGGAAATAGCGGTCACCGGGGAGCTGTTTTTT. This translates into CASSKEIAVTGELFF.

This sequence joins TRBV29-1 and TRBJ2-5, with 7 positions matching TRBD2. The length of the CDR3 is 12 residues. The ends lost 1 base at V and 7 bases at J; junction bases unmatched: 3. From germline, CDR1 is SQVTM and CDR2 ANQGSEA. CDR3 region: CSVEVRGVTQYF. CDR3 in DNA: TGCAGCGTTGAAGTTCGGGGGGTGACCCAGTACTTC. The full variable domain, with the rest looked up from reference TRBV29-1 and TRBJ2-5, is SAVISQKPSRDICQRGTSLTIQCQVDSQVTMMFWYRQQPGQSLTLIATANQGSEATYESGFVIDKFPISRPNLTFSTLTVSNMSPEDSSIYLCSVEVRGVTQYFGPGTRLLVL.

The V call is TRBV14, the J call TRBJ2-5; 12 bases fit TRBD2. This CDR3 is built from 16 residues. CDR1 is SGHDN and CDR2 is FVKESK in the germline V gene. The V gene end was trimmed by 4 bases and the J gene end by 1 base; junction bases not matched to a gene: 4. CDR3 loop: CASSLGLAGRQETQYF. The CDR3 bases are TGTGCCAGCAGCCTCGGACTAGCGGGACGCCAAGAGACCCAGTACTTC.

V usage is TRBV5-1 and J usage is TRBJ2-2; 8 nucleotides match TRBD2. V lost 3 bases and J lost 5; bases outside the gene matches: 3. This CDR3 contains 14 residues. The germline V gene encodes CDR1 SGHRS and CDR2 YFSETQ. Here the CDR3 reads CASSWAGGTGELFF. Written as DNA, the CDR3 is TGCGCCAGCAGCTGGGCGGGAGGTACCGGGGAGCTGTTTTTT. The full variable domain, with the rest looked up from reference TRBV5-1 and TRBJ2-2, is KAGVTQTPRYLIKTRGQQVTLSCSPISGHRSVSWYQQTPGQGLQFLFEYFSETQRNKGNFPGRFSGRQFSNSRSEMNVSTLELGDSALYLCASSWAGGTGELFFGEGSRLTVL.

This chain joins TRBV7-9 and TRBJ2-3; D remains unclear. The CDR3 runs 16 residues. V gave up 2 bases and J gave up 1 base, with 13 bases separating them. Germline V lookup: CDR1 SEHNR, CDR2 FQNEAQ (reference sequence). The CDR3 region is CASSLPLSDRTDTQYF. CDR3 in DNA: TGTGCCAGCAGCTTACCGTTAAGCGACCGCACAGATACGCAGTATTTT.

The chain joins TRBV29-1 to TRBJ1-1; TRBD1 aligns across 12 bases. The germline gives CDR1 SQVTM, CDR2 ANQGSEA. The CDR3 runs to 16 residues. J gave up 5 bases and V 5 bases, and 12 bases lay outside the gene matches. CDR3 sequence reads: CSVLGTGGAPGTEAFF. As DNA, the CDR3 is TGCAGCGTTTTGGGGACAGGGGGCGCCCCGGGGACTGAAGCTTTCTTT. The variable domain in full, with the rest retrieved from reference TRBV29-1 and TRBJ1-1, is SAVISQKPSRDICQRGTSLTIQCQVDSQVTMMFWYRQQPGQSLTLIATANQGSEATYESGFVIDKFPISRPNLTFSTLTVSNMSPEDSSIYLCSVLGTGGAPGTEAFFGQGTRLTVV.

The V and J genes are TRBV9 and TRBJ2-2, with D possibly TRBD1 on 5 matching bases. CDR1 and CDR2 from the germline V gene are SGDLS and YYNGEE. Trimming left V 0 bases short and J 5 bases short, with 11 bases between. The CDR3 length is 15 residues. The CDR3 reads CASSVVGRATGELFF. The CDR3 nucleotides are TGTGCCAGCAGCGTAGTTGGCAGGGCGACCGGGGAGCTGTTTTTT.

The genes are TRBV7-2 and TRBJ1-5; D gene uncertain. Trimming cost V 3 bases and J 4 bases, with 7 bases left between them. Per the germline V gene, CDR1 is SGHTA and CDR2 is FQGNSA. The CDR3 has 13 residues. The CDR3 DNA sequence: TGTGCCAGCAGCTTTGTAGGGAATCAGCCCCAGCATTTT. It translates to CASSFVGNQPQHF. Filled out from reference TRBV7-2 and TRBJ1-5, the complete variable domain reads GAGVSQSPSNKVTEKGKDVELRCDPISGHTALYWYRQSLGQGLEFLIYFQGNSAPDKSGLPSDRFSAERTGGSVSTLTIQRTQQEDSAVYLCASSFVGNQPQHFGDGTRLSIL.

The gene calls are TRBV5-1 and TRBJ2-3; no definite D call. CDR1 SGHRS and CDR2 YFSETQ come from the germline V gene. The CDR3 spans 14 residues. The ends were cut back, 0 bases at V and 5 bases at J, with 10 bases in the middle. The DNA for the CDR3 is TGCGCCAGCAGCTTGGCCTCCAAGGTAGATACGCAGTATTTT. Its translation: CASSLASKVDTQYF.

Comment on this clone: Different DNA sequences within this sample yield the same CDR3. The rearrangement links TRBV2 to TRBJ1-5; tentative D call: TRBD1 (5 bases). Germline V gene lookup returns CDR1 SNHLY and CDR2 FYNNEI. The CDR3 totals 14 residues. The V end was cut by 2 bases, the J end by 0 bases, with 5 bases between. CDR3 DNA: TGTGCCAGCAGTGAAAGGGGTAGCAATCAGCCCCAGCATTTT. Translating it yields CASSERGSNQPQHF. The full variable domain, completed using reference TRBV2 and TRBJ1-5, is EPEVTQTPSHQVTQMGQEVILRCVPISNHLYFYWYRQILGQKVEFLVSFYNNEISEKSEIFDDQFSVERPDGSNFTLKIRSTKLEDSAMYFCASSERGSNQPQHFGDGTRLSIL.

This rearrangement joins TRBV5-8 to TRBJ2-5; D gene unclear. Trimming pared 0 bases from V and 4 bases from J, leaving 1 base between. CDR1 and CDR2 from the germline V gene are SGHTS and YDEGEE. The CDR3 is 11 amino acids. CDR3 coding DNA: TGTGCCAGCAGCTTGGCAGAGACCCAGTACTTC. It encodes CASSLAETQYF.

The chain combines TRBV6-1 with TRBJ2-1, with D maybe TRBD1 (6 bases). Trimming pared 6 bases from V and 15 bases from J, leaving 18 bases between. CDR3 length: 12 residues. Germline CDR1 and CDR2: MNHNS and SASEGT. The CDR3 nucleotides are TGTGCCAGCAGGACCTTTACAGGGTTTAGGTTCTTC. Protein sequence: CASRTFTGFRFF.

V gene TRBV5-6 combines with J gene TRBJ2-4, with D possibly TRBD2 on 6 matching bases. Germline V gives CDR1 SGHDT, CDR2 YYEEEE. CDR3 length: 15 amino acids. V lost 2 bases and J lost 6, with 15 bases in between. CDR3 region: CASSLTAAEGNIQYF. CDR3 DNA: TGTGCCAGCAGCTTAACGGCGGCGGAGGGAAACATTCAGTACTTC.

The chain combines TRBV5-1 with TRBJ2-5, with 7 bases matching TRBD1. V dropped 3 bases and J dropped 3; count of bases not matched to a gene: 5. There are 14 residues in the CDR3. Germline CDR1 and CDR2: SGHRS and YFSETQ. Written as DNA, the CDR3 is TGCGCCAGCAGCTGGACTGGGACAGAAGAGACCCAGTACTTC. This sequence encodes CASSWTGTEETQYF. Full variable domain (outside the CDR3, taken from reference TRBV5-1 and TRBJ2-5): KAGVTQTPRYLIKTRGQQVTLSCSPISGHRSVSWYQQTPGQGLQFLFEYFSETQRNKGNFPGRFSGRQFSNSRSEMNVSTLELGDSALYLCASSWTGTEETQYFGPGTRLLVL.

The chain's CDR3 is CASTKSNWVSSTDTQYF. The CDR3 DNA is TGTGCCAGTACCAAATCAAACTGGGTTTCTAGCACAGATACGCAGTATTTT. The chain employs TRBV19 and TRBJ2-3; no clear D gene. V was cut by 7 bases and J by 0 bases, with 20 bases left in between. This CDR3 comprises 17 residues. The germline CDR1 and CDR2 sequences are LNHDA and SQIVND (reference sequence).

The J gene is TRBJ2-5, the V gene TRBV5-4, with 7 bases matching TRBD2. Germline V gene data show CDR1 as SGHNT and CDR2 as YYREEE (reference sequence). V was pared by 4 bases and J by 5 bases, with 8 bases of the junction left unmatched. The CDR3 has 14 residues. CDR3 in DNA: TGTGCCAGCAGCCGCGAGGGAGGGCCGGAGACCCAGTACTTC. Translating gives CASSREGGPETQYF.

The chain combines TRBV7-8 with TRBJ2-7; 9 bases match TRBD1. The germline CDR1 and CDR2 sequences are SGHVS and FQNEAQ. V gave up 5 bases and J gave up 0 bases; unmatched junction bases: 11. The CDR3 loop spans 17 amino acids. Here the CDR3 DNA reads TGTGCCAGCAGCCCCTACGCGGACAGGGGCGTCTCCTACGAGCAGTACTTC. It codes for CASSPYADRGVSYEQYF.

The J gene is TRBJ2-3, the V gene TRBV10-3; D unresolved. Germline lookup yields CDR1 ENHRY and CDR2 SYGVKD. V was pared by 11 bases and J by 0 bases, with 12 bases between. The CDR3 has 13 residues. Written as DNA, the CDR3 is TGTGCCTCCCGGGTGGATAGCACAGATACGCAGTATTTT. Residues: CASRVDSTDTQYF.